This note documents a single TCR beta chain sequence. What it binds is unknown. Deletions cut 0 bases from V and 5 bases from J, with 11 bases between. The CDR3 consists of 15 residues. In germline, CDR1 is MNHNS, CDR2 SASEGT. Cultured CD4+ T cell DNA was sequenced using the Oncomine TCR Beta short-read assay. Each CDR3 protein gets one entry after TCRdb re-called the PCR reads with MiXCR. Of some 16,000 distinct CDR3 sequences listed, 70% to 75% are singletons. The entry originates in a study of vaccination and CD4 T cells after COVID-19. Study information: Overlapping SARS-CoV-2, HCoV-NL63, HCoV-OC43 and HCoV-229E spike peptides were used to stimulate cells. Each control culture was treated with a CEFX pool, an HIV-1 Nef pool, or no peptide.

The sample's treatment: approximately nine-day PBMC culture with coronavirus spike peptide pools or control peptides (ViraFEST assay). Material: CD4+ T cells from blood, cultured in vitro. The gene calls are TRBV6-1 and TRBJ1-5; a possible D gene is TRBD1 (5 bases). This TCR was recovered from a human donor who had recovered from COVID-19. The CDR3 region has the DNA TGTGCCAGCAGTGAAGCTGGGGGGTTCGATCAGCCCCAGCATTTT. Amino acids: CASSEAGGFDQPQHF.